This T cell receptor (beta chain) was observed in a study of T cell responses to AZD1222 COVID-19 vaccine. Remarks on this clone: The target antigen is unknown.

CDR1 is MNHEY, CDR2 SVGAGI, per germline. J gave up 6 bases and V 6 bases, and 7 bases lay outside the gene matches. The CDR3 runs 15 residues. Study outcomes and limitations: Targeting of unmutated variant regions was reportedly seen in nearly half of spike-specific TCRs. Recipients of AZD1222 seropositive at baseline numbered only 6 or 7.

The protocol was immunoSEQ multiplex PCR, while the TCRdb copy is restricted to in-frame clones and leaves out a portion. The sample holds approximately 140,000 clones; less than 95% are singletons and the top ten take approximately 8%. The TCR was taken from an adult who received the MenACWY meningococcal vaccine as a control. The rearrangement uses TRBV6-5 and TRBJ2-7; 14 bases map to TRBD2. The specimen comprised peripheral blood, sampled 28 days after the second dose of the MenACWY control vaccine. Here the CDR3 DNA reads TGTGCCAGCAGCCGCTCGACTAGCGGGAGGGGCGAGCAGTACTTC. This sequence encodes CASSRSTSGRGEQYF.